This T cell receptor (beta chain) derives from a study of cytomegalovirus exposure and HLA in healthy donors. For the study at large: In a previous analysis, 95 million to 130 million unique TCR beta sequences were found from some 180 million T cells. Among the roughly 400 genotyped donors, 81% were placed in the Caucasian-associated ancestry cluster.

Findings and limits, study-wide: Usually a TCR sequence was rare, but some public TCRs were found in many donors. The classifier reportedly diagnosed cytomegalovirus status with high sensitivity and specificity.

The CDR3 covers 15 residues. V lost 1 base and J 3 bases, leaving 10 bases between the germline ends. From germline, CDR1 is MNHNY and CDR2 SVGAGI (reference sequence). Worth noting for this clone: Its antigen remains unknown.

This PCR relied on a set of 60 Vbeta primers and 13 Jbeta primers. Measured with immunoSEQ multiplex PCR; TCRdb has only the in-frame clones, and not every one. The table for this sample gives 60,000 to 80,000 clones. The TCR sequence derives from a boy between 10 and 17 years old in good health and CMV-seronegative. The J gene is TRBJ1-5, the V gene TRBV6-6; D is undetermined. The sample was PBMCs. The DNA for the CDR3 is TGTGCCAGCAGTTACTTGGTTCAGGTCAATCAGCCCCAGCATTTT. As protein: CASSYLVQVNQPQHF.